These 26 T cell receptor beta chains were all obtained from the same sample, sequenced in a study of Ad26.COV2.S vaccination and SARS-CoV-2 variants. TCRdb's table, derived via immunoSEQ multiplex PCR, lists solely in-frame clones and lacks some. The repertoire holds roughly 450,000 clones, around 90% seen once, with 12% in the top ten. As to treatment: some 20 received Ad26.COV2.S at low or high dose, single or two shots; about 5 received placebo; per-sample allocation not given. Sampling took place 63 days after the first vaccine or placebo injection. The source was peripheral blood, collected in a trial of Ad26.COV2.S vaccine versus placebo. The receptors derive from a person aged 18-60 years who received the Ad26.COV2.S COVID-19 vaccine or a placebo.

This chain's CDR3 is CASFGVGYGYTF. In nucleotides, the CDR3 is TGTGCCAGTTTTGGGGTAGGCTATGGCTACACCTTC. The V gene is TRBV19, the J gene TRBJ1-2; D is uncertain. This CDR3 region has 12 residues. V lost 8 bases and J lost 4, with 11 bases in between. The germline CDR1 and CDR2 sequences are LNHDA and SQIVND (reference sequence).

The chain uses TRBV19 and TRBJ2-1, with D possibly matching TRBD2 (6 bases). CDR1 and CDR2 from the germline V gene are LNHDA and SQIVND (reference sequence). Trimming pared 5 bases from V and 3 bases from J, leaving 8 bases between. The length of the CDR3 is 13 residues. The CDR3 sequence is CASSPTSYNEQFF. In DNA, the CDR3 is TGTGCCAGTAGTCCGACTAGCTACAATGAGCAGTTCTTC.

The chain couples TRBV5-4 to TRBJ2-7, with 9 bases fitting TRBD2. The V segment lost 4 bases and the J segment 2 bases; nucleotides outside the gene matches: 7. The CDR3 runs 15 residues. Germline values: CDR1 SGHNT, CDR2 YYREEE (reference sequence). The CDR3 protein is CASSRLAETPYEQYF. The CDR3 DNA is TGTGCCAGCAGCCGACTAGCGGAAACCCCCTACGAGCAGTACTTC.

The chain couples TRBV9 to TRBJ2-7, with D maybe TRBD1 (5 bases). The ends were cut back, 0 bases at V and 7 bases at J, with 14 bases in the middle. From germline, CDR1 is SGDLS and CDR2 YYNGEE. This CDR3 comprises 14 residues. CDR3: CASSVAGGRGEQYF. As DNA, the CDR3 is TGTGCCAGCAGCGTAGCGGGCGGAAGGGGAGAGCAGTACTTC.

The chain carries TRBV4-1 and TRBJ2-1; 8 bases line up with TRBD2. This CDR3 is built from 15 residues. Trimming removed 0 bases from V and 8 bases from J; junction bases left unmatched: 6. The germline V gene encodes CDR1 MGHRA and CDR2 YSYEKL. The CDR3 DNA reads TGCGCCAGCAGCCAAGATCACAGCGGGAGTTATGAGCAGTTCTTC. Protein: CASSQDHSGSYEQFF.

This clone is a singleton in its sample. The CDR3 region has the DNA TGCGCCAGCAGCCAAGAAGGGGAAAGCGATGAAAAACTGTTTTTT. Amino acids: CASSQEGESDEKLFF. The V gene is TRBV4-1, the J gene TRBJ1-4; the D gene is possibly TRBD1 (5 bases). Trimming removed 0 bases from V and 6 bases from J, with 11 bases in between. Germline CDR1 is MGHRA and CDR2 is YSYEKL. The CDR3 consists of 15 residues.

This clone was observed a single time. The V gene is TRBV10-3, the J gene TRBJ2-5; tentative D call: TRBD1 (6 bases). CDR1 and CDR2 (germline): ENHRY, SYGVKD. The CDR3 is made up of 15 amino acids. V dropped 0 bases and J dropped 2 bases, with 10 bases sitting between them. The CDR3 coding sequence is TGTGCCATCAGTGAGTCGGGGGCACTTCAAGAGACCCAGTACTTC. Translating it yields CAISESGALQETQYF.

The gene calls are TRBV15 and TRBJ2-7, with D maybe TRBD2 (5 bases). Germline CDR1 reads LNHNV; CDR2 reads YYDKDF (reference sequence). The V end was cut by 0 bases, the J end by 5 bases, with 14 bases between. The CDR3 runs to 15 residues. The chain's CDR3 is CATSRDQRAGDEQYF. As DNA, the CDR3 is TGTGCCACCAGCAGAGATCAAAGGGCCGGGGACGAGCAGTACTTC.

This chain connects TRBV6-5 to TRBJ1-6; 8 bases are shared with TRBD1. J gave up 8 bases and V 0 bases, and 3 bases lay outside the gene matches. The CDR3 covers 15 residues. Germline lookup yields CDR1 MNHEY and CDR2 SVGAGI. In DNA form, the CDR3 reads TGTGCCAGCAGTTACTCGGAGACAGGGGATTCACCCCTCCACTTT. Protein: CASSYSETGDSPLHF.

The chain joins TRBV27 to TRBJ2-5; D assignment may be TRBD1 or TRBD2 (6 bases each). Germline assignment: CDR1 MNHEY and CDR2 SMNVEV (reference sequence). The CDR3 is 14 residues long. V gave up 6 bases and J gave up 5 bases, with 16 bases separating them. In DNA, the CDR3 is TGTGCCAGCAGCCTATCGGGGGCTAGGGAGACCCAGTACTTC. It yields the protein CASSLSGARETQYF.

The rearrangement joins TRBV10-2 to TRBJ1-2; D ambiguous. V lost 6 bases and J 4 bases, leaving 9 bases between the germline ends. Germline V CDR1 and CDR2: WSHSY, SAAADI. The CDR3 is made up of 12 amino acids. The DNA of the CDR3 is TGCGCCAGCAGCAACCTGGTCTATGGCTACACCTTC. Protein product: CASSNLVYGYTF.

This chain uses TRBV19 with TRBJ2-3; tentatively, D is TRBD1 (6 bases). The CDR3 consists of 13 residues. Germline-derived CDR1 and CDR2 are LNHDA and SQIVND (reference sequence). With 4 bases removed from V and 5 bases from J, the gap between germline ends came to 10 bases. CDR3 residues: CASSTLQGDTQYF. The CDR3, as DNA: TGTGCCAGTAGTACCCTACAGGGAGATACGCAGTATTTT.

This chain joins TRBV24-1 and TRBJ2-3; D is possibly TRBD1 or TRBD2 (5 bases each). The V gene's germline CDR1 is KGHDR and CDR2 SFDVKD. The CDR3 runs 12 residues. Trimming took 9 bases from V and 4 from J, leaving 10 bases between them. Here the CDR3 reads CATGDPADTQYF. CDR3 nucleotide sequence: TGTGCCACCGGGGACCCCGCAGATACGCAGTATTTT.

The CDR3 nucleotides are TGTGCCAGCAACCCCGGGACTAGCGTTTACAATGAGCAGTTCTTC. Encoded protein: CASNPGTSVYNEQFF. This chain connects TRBV9 to TRBJ2-1, with TRBD2 matching 10 bases. The CDR3 consists of 15 residues. The V gene end was trimmed by 6 bases and the J gene end by 4 bases; junction bases not matched to a gene: 7. CDR1 and CDR2 from the germline V gene are SGDLS and YYNGEE.

The chain couples TRBV10-2 to TRBJ2-5; D is ambiguous. In germline, CDR1 is WSHSY, CDR2 SAAADI. The CDR3 covers 14 residues. Trimming took 8 bases from V and 2 from J, leaving 15 bases between them. CDR3 amino acids: CASCIDLWQETQYF. The CDR3 bases are TGCGCCAGCTGTATCGATCTATGGCAAGAGACCCAGTACTTC.

V and J are TRBV15 and TRBJ1-2; 12 nucleotides agree with TRBD1. V shed 2 bases and J 2 bases; nucleotides not matched to a gene: 12. The CDR3 loop spans 19 amino acids. Germline assignment: CDR1 LNHNV and CDR2 YYDKDF (reference sequence). CDR3 residues: CATSRSTRDRGRWNYGYTF. CDR3 in DNA: TGTGCCACCAGCAGATCAACCCGGGACAGGGGGCGGTGGAACTATGGCTACACCTTC.

CDR3 nucleotides: TGTGCCAGCAGCCTTCGGACTAGCGGGAGTTCCTACGAGCAGTACTTC. This sequence encodes CASSLRTSGSSYEQYF. J is TRBJ2-7 and V is TRBV7-8, with 13 bases fitting TRBD2. CDR1 and CDR2 from the germline V gene are SGHVS and FQNEAQ. J lost 1 base, V lost 5 bases, and 5 bases had no gene match. This CDR3 comprises 16 residues.

The chain employs TRBV5-4 and TRBJ2-7; TRBD1 agrees at 8 bases. This CDR3 spans 15 amino acids. CDR1 and CDR2 from the germline V gene are SGHNT and YYREEE (reference sequence). With V trimmed by 0 bases and J by 2 bases, 4 bases remained unmatched. The CDR3 DNA reads as TGTGCCAGCAGCTTGGGACAGGGGCTCACCTACGAGCAGTACTTC. This codes for CASSLGQGLTYEQYF.

This rearrangement joins TRBV30 to TRBJ1-2; weak D call: TRBD1 (6 bases). With 6 bases removed from V and 1 base from J, the gap between germline ends came to 18 bases. The germline gives CDR1 GTSNPN, CDR2 SVGIG (reference sequence). This CDR3 has 15 amino acids. CDR3 coding DNA: TGTGCCTGTCGTAATTACAGGGTCGTTAACTATGGCTACACCTTC. It specifies CACRNYRVVNYGYTF.

V and J are TRBV5-1 and TRBJ2-7; 9 bases fit TRBD2. Germline V gene lookup returns CDR1 SGHRS and CDR2 YFSETQ. The CDR3 contains 13 residues. J gave up 2 bases and V 5 bases, and 2 bases lay outside the gene matches. CDR3 sequence (DNA): TGCGCCAGCAGGACTAGCGGAGCCTACGAGCAGTACTTC. Amino acid sequence: CASRTSGAYEQYF.

A note on this clone: Other DNA sequences in the same sample also yield this CDR3. The chain combines TRBV18 with TRBJ2-7; D unclear. Trimming took off 6 bases at V and 2 bases at J, with 11 bases between the two ends. The V gene's germline CDR1 is KGHSH and CDR2 LQKENI. The CDR3 extends over 13 amino acids. CDR3 region: CASSATQTYEQYF. For the CDR3, the DNA is TGTGCCAGCTCGGCGACACAAACCTACGAGCAGTACTTC.

This clone was detected once. The chain combines TRBV29-1 with TRBJ2-3; 9 bases fit TRBD2. Germline V gene data show CDR1 as SQVTM and CDR2 as ANQGSEA. V shed 6 bases and J 5 bases; nucleotides not matched to a gene: 3. The CDR3 runs to 12 residues. CDR3: CSVELAGDTQYF. CDR3 coding DNA: TGCAGCGTCGAACTAGCGGGAGATACGCAGTATTTT.

Concerning this clone: In the same sample, other DNA sequences code for this CDR3. The chain joins TRBV28 to TRBJ2-1; D is perhaps TRBD2 (6 bases). V lost 6 bases, J lost 7 bases, and 10 bases lay in between. CDR1 and CDR2 (germline): MDHEN, SYDVKM. The CDR3 spans 12 residues. The CDR3 loop reads CASSLSGNEQFF. Written as DNA, the CDR3 is TGTGCCAGCAGCCTTAGCGGAAATGAGCAGTTCTTC.

This sequence joins TRBV3-1 (or the pseudogene TRBV3-2) and TRBJ2-3; D may be TRBD1 (5 bases). Looked up from germline, CDR1 is LGHDT and CDR2 is YNNKEL (reference sequence). Trimming shortened V by 1 base and J by 3 bases, and 14 bases separated the two germline ends. The CDR3 consists of 16 residues. The DNA of the CDR3 is TGTGCCAGCAGCCAAGCCAGGGTCTTTGGAACAGATACGCAGTATTTT. The encoded protein is CASSQARVFGTDTQYF.

In nucleotides, the CDR3 is TGTGCCAGCAGCCCTACCCCACAGGGGACAATAAACGAGCAGTACTTC. The encoded protein is CASSPTPQGTINEQYF. The chain combines TRBV3-1 (or the pseudogene TRBV3-2) with TRBJ2-7; 7 nucleotides align to TRBD1. Germline-derived CDR1 and CDR2 are LGHDT and YNNKEL (reference sequence). Trimming at V came to 4 bases and at J to 5 bases, leaving 14 bases not matched to a gene. This CDR3 region has 16 residues.

This chain joins TRBV6-5 and TRBJ2-7, with TRBD1 matching 9 bases. The CDR3 sequence is 13 residues long. V lost 2 bases to trimming and J lost 6 bases; unmatched junction nucleotides: 2. Germline values: CDR1 MNHEY, CDR2 SVGAGI. The CDR3 DNA follows: TGTGCCAGCAGTTACGGGACAGGGTCCGAGCAGTACTTC. Amino acid sequence: CASSYGTGSEQYF.